This T cell receptor (beta chain) was obtained from a study of monozygotic twins with cystic fibrosis. With 8 bases removed from V and 6 bases from J, the gap between germline ends came to 10 bases. This CDR3 has 11 amino acids. Germline CDR1 and CDR2: MNHEY and SVGAGI. Profiling relied on immunoSEQ multiplex PCR, and the TCRdb table lists in-frame clones only, not all of them. Of about 14,000 clones detected, roughly 98% appear once; the ten largest clones hold 0.41%. The sample was blood. The chain combines TRBV6-5 with TRBJ1-1; possibly TRBD1 for D (5 bases). The TCR originated in a girl aged 2 to 10 with cystic fibrosis. DNA of the CDR3: TGTGCCAGCGTTAGGGGCGCTGAAGCTTTCTTT. Residues: CASVRGAEAFF.